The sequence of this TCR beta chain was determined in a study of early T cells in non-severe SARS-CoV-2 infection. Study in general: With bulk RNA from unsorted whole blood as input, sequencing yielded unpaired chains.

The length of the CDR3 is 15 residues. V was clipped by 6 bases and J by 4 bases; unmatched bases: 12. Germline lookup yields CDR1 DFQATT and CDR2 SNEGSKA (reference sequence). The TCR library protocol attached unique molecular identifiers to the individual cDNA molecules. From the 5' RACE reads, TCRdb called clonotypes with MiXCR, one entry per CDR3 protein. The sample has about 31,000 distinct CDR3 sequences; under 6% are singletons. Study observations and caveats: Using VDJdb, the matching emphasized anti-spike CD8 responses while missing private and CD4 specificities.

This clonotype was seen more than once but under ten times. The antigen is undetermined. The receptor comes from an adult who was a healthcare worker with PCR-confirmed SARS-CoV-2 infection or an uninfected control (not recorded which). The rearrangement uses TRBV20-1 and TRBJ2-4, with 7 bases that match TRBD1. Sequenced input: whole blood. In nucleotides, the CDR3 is TGCAGTGCCCTAAGGGGGCTAGGGGCAAAAAACATTCAGTACTTC. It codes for CSALRGLGAKNIQYF.